This TCR beta chain was captured in a study of T cell responses to AZD1222 COVID-19 vaccine. Germline CDR1 is MDHEN and CDR2 is SYDVKM. CDR3 size: 14 residues. After removal of 6 bases from V and 7 bases from J, the junction contained 9 bases not matched to a gene. The protocol was immunoSEQ multiplex PCR, while the TCRdb copy is restricted to in-frame clones and leaves out a portion. Of around 260,000 clones listed, 93% are singletons. The chain uses TRBV28 and TRBJ1-2, with 9 positions matching TRBD1. The sequence was obtained from an adult in good health. Here the sequenced sample was peripheral blood, taken on day 0 of AZD1222 vaccination. Here the CDR3 DNA reads TGTGCCAGCAGGCCGGGACAGGGTAGTTCTGGCTACACCTTC. The encoded protein is CASRPGQGSSGYTF.